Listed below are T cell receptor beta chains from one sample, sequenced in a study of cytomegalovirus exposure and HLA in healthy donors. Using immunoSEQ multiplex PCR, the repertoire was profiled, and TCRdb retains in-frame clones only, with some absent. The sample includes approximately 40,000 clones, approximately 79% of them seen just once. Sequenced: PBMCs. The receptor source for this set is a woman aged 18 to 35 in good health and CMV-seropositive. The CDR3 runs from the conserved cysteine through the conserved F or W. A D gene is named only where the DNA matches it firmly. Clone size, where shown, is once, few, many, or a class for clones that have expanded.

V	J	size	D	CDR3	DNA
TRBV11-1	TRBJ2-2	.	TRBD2	CASSLQLAGATGELFF	TGTGCCAGCAGCTTACAACTAGCGGGGGCCACCGGGGAGCTGTTTTTT
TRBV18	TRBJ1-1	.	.	CASHPIAGTTEAFF	TGTGCCAGCCATCCGATTGCGGGGACCACTGAAGCTTTCTTT
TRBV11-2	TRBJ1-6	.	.	CASSLEAYSPLHF	TGTGCCAGCAGCTTAGAGGCCTATTCACCCCTCCACTTT
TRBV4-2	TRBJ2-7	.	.	CASSQAGGQTYEQYF	TGTGCCAGCAGCCAAGCCGGAGGCCAAACCTACGAGCAGTACTTC
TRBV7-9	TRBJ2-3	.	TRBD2	CASSVAAGKTDTQYF	TGTGCCAGCAGCGTCGCAGCGGGGAAGACAGATACGCAGTATTTT
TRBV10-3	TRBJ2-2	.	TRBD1	CAINPTGSGELFF	TGTGCCATCAACCCGACAGGGTCCGGGGAGCTGTTTTTT
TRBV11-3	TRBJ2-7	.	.	CATEGELPSEQYF	TGTGCCACCGAGGGGGAGCTGCCCTCCGAGCAGTACTTC
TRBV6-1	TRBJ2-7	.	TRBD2	CASSGREGYEQYF	TGTGCCAGCAGTGGCCGGGAGGGGTACGAGCAGTACTTC
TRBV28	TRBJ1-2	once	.	CASSLIGQGTNYGYTF	TGTGCCAGCAGTTTAATCGGGCAGGGGACTAACTATGGCTACACCTTC
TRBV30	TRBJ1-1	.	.	CAWRPGGNTEAFF	TGTGCCTGGAGACCCGGGGGGAACACTGAAGCTTTCTTT
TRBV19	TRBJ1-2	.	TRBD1	CASIRTGPPYGYTF	TGTGCCAGTATCCGGACAGGGCCCCCTTATGGCTACACCTTC
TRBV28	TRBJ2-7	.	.	CASSHHWGPGVYEQYF	TGTGCCAGCAGTCACCACTGGGGCCCCGGAGTATACGAGCAGTACTTC
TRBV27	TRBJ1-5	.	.	CASSGHLNQPQHF	TGTGCCAGCAGTGGACATCTCAATCAGCCCCAGCATTTT
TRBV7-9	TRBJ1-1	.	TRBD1	CASSLLRTGGAETEAFF	TGTGCCAGCAGCTTATTGCGGACAGGGGGCGCGGAGACTGAAGCTTTCTTT
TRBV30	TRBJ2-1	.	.	CAWLGRSSPPYNEQFF	TGTGCCTGGCTGGGCCGTTCCTCCCCCCCGTACAATGAGCAGTTCTTC
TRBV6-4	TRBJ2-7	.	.	CGWRGEHPYEQYF	TGTGGCTGGAGGGGCGAACACCCCTACGAGCAGTACTTC
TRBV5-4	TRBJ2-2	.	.	CASSYTSFENTGELFF	TGTGCCAGCAGCTACACTAGCTTCGAAAACACCGGGGAGCTGTTTTTT
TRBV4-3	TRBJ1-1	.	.	CASSQDMIRLNTEAFF	TGCGCCAGCAGCCAAGATATGATCAGGCTGAACACTGAAGCTTTCTTT
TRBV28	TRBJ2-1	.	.	CASSLSLIDEQFF	TGTGCCAGCAGTTTGAGTCTTATTGATGAGCAGTTCTTC
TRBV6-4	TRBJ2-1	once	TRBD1	CASSRTGEYEQFF	TGTGCCAGCAGTAGGACAGGGGAGTATGAGCAGTTCTTC
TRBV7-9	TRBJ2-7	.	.	CASSYGDSYEQYF	TGTGCCAGCAGTTACGGGGATTCCTACGAGCAGTACTTC
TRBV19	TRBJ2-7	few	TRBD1	CASKPSGGPTYEQYF	TGTGCCAGCAAACCTTCAGGGGGTCCCACCTACGAGCAGTACTTC
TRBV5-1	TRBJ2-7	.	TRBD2	CASSLNLAGFYEQYF	TGCGCCAGCAGCTTGAACCTAGCGGGATTCTACGAGCAGTACTTC
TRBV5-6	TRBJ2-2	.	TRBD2	CASSSLAGGPNTGELFF	TGTGCCAGCAGCTCCCTAGCGGGAGGGCCCAACACCGGGGAGCTGTTTTTT
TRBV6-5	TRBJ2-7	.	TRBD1	CASSYQGDSYEQYF	TGTGCCAGCAGTTATCAGGGGGACAGCTACGAGCAGTACTTC
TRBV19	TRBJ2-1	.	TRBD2	CASRASGRLDEQFF	TGTGCCAGTAGGGCTAGCGGGAGGTTAGATGAGCAGTTCTTC
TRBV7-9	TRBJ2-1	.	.	CASSFPGAANEQFF	TGTGCCAGCAGCTTTCCAGGAGCGGCCAATGAGCAGTTCTTC
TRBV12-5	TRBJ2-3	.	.	CASGLLLPSDTQYF	TGTGCTAGTGGTTTGCTTCTACCATCTGATACGCAGTATTTT
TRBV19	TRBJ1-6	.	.	CASSVQGSYNSPLHF	TGTGCCTCCTCGGTACAGGGTTCCTATAATTCACCCCTCCACTTT
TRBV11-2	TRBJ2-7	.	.	CASSPAGGPAYEQYF	TGTGCCAGCAGCCCCGCCGGGGGGCCAGCCTACGAGCAGTACTTC
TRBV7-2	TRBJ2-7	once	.	CASSLGSGNSYEQYF	TGTGCCAGCAGCTTAGGGTCAGGTAACTCCTACGAGCAGTACTTC
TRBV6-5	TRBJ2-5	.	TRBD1	CASSRTGKETQYF	TGTGCCAGCAGTCGGACAGGGAAAGAGACCCAGTACTTC
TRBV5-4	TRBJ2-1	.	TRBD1	CASTPTGPVNEQFF	TGTGCCAGCACCCCGACAGGGCCCGTCAATGAGCAGTTCTTC
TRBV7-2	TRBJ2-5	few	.	CASSLGGVGETQYF	TGTGCCAGCAGCTTAGGGGGAGTAGGAGAGACCCAGTACTTC
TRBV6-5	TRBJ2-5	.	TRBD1	CASRAGTGVSVTQYF	TGTGCCAGCAGGGCCGGGACAGGCGTTTCAGTGACCCAGTACTTC
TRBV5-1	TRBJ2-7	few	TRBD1	CASRAGTVGTYEQYF	TGCGCCAGCAGGGCCGGGACAGTAGGAACCTACGAGCAGTACTTC
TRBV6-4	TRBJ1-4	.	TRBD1	CASSEGQGFEKLFF	TGTGCCAGCAGTGAGGGACAGGGGTTTGAAAAACTGTTTTTT
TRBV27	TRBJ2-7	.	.	CASRMRFSSYEQYF	TGTGCCAGCCGGATGCGGTTTAGCTCCTACGAGCAGTACTTC
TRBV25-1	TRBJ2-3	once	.	CASTVLEDSDSTDTQYF	TGTGCCAGCACTGTGTTGGAAGACTCCGACAGCACAGATACGCAGTATTTT
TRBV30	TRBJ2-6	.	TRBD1	CARTGGFKTGANVLTF	TGTGCCAGAACAGGGGGCTTTAAGACTGGGGCCAACGTCCTGACTTTC
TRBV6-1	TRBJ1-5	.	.	CASRAGGASNQPQHF	TGTGCCAGCAGGGCCGGAGGGGCCAGCAATCAGCCCCAGCATTTT
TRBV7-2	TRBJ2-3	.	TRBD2	CASSLLAGGLDTQYF	TGTGCCAGCAGCTTATTAGCGGGGGGGTTGGATACGCAGTATTTT
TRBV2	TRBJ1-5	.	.	CASSPDSHPQHF	TGTGCCAGCAGTCCGGACAGCCATCCCCAGCATTTT
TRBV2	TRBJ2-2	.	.	CASSVERQHTGELFF	TGTGCCAGCAGTGTAGAGAGACAGCACACCGGGGAGCTGTTTTTT
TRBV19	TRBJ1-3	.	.	CASTLRSGNTIYF	TGTGCCAGTACGCTGCGATCTGGAAACACCATATATTTT
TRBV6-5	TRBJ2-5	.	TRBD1	CASSYSRDRVAVTQYF	TGTGCCAGCAGTTACTCGAGGGACAGGGTAGCGGTGACCCAGTACTTC
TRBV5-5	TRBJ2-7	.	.	CASSSDRPGAYEQYF	TGTGCCAGCAGCTCCGACCGGCCCGGGGCCTACGAGCAGTACTTC
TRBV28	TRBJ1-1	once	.	CASSQTIPEAFF	TGTGCCAGCAGCCAAACAATCCCTGAAGCTTTCTTT
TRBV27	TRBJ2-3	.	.	CASSLSSRSPGADTQYF	TGTGCCAGCAGTTTATCTAGTCGTTCGCCGGGGGCAGATACGCAGTATTTT
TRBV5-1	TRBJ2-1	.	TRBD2	CASSLSGDEQFF	TGCGCCAGCAGCCTTAGCGGGGACGAGCAGTTCTTC
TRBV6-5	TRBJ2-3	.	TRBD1	CASSYGDRHTDTQYF	TGTGCCAGCAGTTACGGGGACAGGCACACAGATACGCAGTATTTT
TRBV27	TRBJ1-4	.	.	CASSFSGTNEKLFF	TGTGCCAGCAGTTTCAGTGGTACTAATGAAAAACTGTTTTTT
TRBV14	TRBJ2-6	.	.	CASSQWPGHISGANVLTF	TGTGCCAGCAGCCAGTGGCCGGGACACATCTCTGGGGCCAACGTCCTGACTTTC
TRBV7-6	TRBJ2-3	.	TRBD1	CASSSDGQGGYFPDTQYF	TGTGCCAGCAGCTCAGACGGACAGGGGGGTTACTTCCCAGATACGCAGTATTTT